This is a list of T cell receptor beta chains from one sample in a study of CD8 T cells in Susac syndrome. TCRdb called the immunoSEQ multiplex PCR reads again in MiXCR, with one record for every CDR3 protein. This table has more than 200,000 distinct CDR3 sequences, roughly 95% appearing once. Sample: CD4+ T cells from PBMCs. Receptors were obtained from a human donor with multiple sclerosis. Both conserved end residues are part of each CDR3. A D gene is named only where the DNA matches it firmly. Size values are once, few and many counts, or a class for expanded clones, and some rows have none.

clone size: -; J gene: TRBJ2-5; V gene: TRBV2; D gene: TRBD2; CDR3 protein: CASSGGTSVEETQYF; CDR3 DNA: TGTGCCAGCAGTGGAGGGACTAGCGTAGAAGAGACCCAGTACTTC
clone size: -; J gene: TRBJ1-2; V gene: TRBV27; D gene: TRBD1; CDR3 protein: CASRTGWNNYGYTF; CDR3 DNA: TGTGCCAGCAGGACAGGGTGGAACAACTATGGCTACACCTTC
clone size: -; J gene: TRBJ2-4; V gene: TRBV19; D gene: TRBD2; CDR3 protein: CASRGWDGGKNIQYF; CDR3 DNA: TGTGCCAGTAGAGGGTGGGACGGGGGGAAAAACATTCAGTACTTC
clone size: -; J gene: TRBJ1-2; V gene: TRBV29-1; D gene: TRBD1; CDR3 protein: CSVESPGQLYGYTF; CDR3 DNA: TGCAGCGTTGAATCGCCGGGACAGCTTTATGGCTACACCTTC
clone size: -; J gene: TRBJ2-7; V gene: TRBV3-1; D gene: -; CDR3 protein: CASSQDLERGAHEQYF; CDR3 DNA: TGTGCCAGCAGCCAAGATCTGGAACGGGGGGCCCACGAGCAGTACTTC
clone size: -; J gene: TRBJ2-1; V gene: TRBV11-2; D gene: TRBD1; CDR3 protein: CASSFEAGGYNEQFF; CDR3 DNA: TGTGCCAGCAGCTTCGAGGCAGGGGGATACAATGAGCAGTTCTTC
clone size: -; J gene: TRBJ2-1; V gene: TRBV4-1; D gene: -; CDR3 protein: CASSQDTAGGWYNEQFF; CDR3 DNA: TGCGCCAGCAGCCAAGATACGGCAGGGGGGTGGTACAATGAGCAGTTCTTC
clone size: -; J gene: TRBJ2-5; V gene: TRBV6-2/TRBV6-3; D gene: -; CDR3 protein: CASKRRDNYQETQYF; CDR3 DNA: TGTGCCAGCAAGCGCCGGGACAACTACCAAGAGACCCAGTACTTC
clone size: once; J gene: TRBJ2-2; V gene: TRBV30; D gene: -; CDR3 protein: CAWSTRDYTGELFF; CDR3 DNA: TGTGCCTGGAGTACGCGGGACTACACCGGGGAGCTGTTTTTT
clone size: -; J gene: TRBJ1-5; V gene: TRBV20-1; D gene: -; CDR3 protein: CSAHRDSNQPQHF; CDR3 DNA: TGCAGTGCTCACAGGGATAGCAATCAGCCCCAGCATTTT
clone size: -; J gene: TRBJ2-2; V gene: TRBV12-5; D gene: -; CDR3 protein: CASGLVQELFF; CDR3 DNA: TGTGCTAGTGGTTTGGTACAGGAGCTGTTTTTT
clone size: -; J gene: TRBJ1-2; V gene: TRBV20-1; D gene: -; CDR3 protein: CSALHPGDGYTF; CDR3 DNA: TGCAGTGCTCTCCACCCGGGGGATGGCTACACCTTC
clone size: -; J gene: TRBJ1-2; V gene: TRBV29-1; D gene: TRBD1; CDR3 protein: CSVLTGTAIANYGYTF; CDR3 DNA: TGCAGCGTTCTAACCGGGACAGCAATAGCTAACTATGGCTACACCTTC
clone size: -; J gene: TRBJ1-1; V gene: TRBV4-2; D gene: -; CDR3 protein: CASSQRILGGGDTEAFF; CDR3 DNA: TGTGCCAGCAGCCAACGAATTTTGGGTGGTGGGGACACTGAAGCTTTCTTT
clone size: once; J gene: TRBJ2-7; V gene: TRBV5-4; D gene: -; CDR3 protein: CASSLVGSAYEQYF; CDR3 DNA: TGTGCCAGCAGCTTGGTTGGCAGTGCCTACGAGCAGTACTTC
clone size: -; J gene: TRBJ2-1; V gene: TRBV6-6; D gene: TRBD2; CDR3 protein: CASNQRTSGTYNEQFF; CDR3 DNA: TGTGCCAGCAACCAGAGGACTAGCGGGACCTACAATGAGCAGTTCTTC
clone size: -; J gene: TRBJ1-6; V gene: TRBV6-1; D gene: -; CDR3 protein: CASSVKTDYNSPLHF; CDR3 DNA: TGTGCCAGCAGTGTCAAGACAGACTATAATTCACCCCTCCACTTT
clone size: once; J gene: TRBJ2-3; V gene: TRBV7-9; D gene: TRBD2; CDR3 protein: CASSLALAVGDTQYF; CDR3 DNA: TGTGCCAGCAGCTTAGCCCTAGCGGTGGGAGATACGCAGTATTTT
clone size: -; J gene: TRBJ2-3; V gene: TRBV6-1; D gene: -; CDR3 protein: CASSEAGRVSTDTQYF; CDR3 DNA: TGTGCCAGCAGTGAAGCGGGCAGGGTTAGCACAGATACGCAGTATTTT
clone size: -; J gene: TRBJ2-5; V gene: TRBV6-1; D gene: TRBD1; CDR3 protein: CASSEAIGRGQETQYF; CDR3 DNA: TGTGCCAGCAGTGAAGCGATCGGCAGGGGGCAGGAGACCCAGTACTTC
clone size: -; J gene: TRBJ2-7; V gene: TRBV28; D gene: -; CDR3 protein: CASSTAGWGAYEQYF; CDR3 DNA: TGTGCCAGCAGTACAGCCGGGTGGGGAGCCTACGAGCAGTACTTC
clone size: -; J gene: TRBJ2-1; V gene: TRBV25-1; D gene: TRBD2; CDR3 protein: CASAASGTYNEQFF; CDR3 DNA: TGTGCCAGCGCGGCTAGCGGAACCTACAATGAGCAGTTCTTC
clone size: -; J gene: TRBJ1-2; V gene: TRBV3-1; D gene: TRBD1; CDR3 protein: CASSRPVGQGVGDGYTF; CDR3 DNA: TGTGCCAGCAGCCGTCCTGTGGGACAGGGGGTCGGCGATGGCTACACCTTC
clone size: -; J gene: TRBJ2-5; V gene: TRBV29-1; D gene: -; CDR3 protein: CSAGLGGEETQYF; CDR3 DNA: TGCAGCGCCGGCCTCGGGGGCGAGGAGACCCAGTACTTC
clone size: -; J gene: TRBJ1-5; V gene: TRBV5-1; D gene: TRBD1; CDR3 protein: CASSPGGPDRFNQPQHF; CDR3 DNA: TGCGCCAGCAGCCCCGGAGGACCGGACAGGTTTAATCAGCCCCAGCATTTT
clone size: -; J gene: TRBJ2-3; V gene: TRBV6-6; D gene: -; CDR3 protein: CASNAASTDTQYF; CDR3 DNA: TGTGCCAGCAATGCTGCTAGCACAGATACGCAGTATTTT
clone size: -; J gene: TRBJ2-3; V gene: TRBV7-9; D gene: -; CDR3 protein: CASSLGLLLQSTQYF; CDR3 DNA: TGTGCCAGCAGCTTAGGTCTACTACTACAAAGTACGCAGTATTTT
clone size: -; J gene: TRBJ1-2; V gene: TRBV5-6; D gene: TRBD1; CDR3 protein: CASSLWDRVRAEGYTF; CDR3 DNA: TGTGCCAGCAGCCTGTGGGACAGGGTAAGGGCAGAGGGCTACACCTTC
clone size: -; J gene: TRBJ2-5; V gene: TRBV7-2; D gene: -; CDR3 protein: CASSLSSTVETQYF; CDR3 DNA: TGTGCCAGCAGCTTAAGCTCCACAGTGGAGACCCAGTACTTC
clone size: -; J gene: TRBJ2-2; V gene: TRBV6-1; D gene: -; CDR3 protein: CASTRNSPANTGELFF; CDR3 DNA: TGTGCCAGCACGAGGAACAGCCCAGCGAACACCGGGGAGCTGTTTTTT
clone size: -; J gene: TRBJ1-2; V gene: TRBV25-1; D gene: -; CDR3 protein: CASSELRGANYGYTF; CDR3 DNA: TGTGCCAGCAGTGAATTGCGGGGGGCAAACTATGGCTACACCTTC
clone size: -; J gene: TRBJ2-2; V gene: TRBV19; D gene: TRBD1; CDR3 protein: CASSKGTGYRTGELFF; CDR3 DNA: TGTGCCAGTAGTAAGGGGACAGGGTATCGCACCGGGGAGCTGTTTTTT
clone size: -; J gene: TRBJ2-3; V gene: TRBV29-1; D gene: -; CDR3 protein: CSVRVVLHTDTQYF; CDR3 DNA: TGCAGCGTTAGGGTGGTACTCCACACAGATACGCAGTATTTT
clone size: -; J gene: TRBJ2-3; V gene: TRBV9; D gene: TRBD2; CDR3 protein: CASSVNKRGGPDTQYF; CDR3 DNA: TGTGCCAGCAGCGTTAATAAGCGGGGGGGCCCAGATACGCAGTATTTT
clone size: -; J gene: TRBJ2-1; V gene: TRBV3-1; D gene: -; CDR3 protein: CASSQDRIVPYNEQFF; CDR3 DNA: TGTGCCAGCAGCCAAGATCGAATAGTTCCTTACAATGAGCAGTTCTTC
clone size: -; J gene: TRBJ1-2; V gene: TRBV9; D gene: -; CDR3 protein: CASSVGFEGRGYTF; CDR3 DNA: TGTGCCAGCAGCGTAGGGTTCGAGGGACGGGGCTACACCTTC
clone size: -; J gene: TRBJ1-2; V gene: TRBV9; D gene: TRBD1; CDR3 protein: CASSVGPITGQFHGYTF; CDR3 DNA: TGTGCCAGCAGCGTAGGACCTATAACGGGACAGTTCCATGGCTACACCTTC
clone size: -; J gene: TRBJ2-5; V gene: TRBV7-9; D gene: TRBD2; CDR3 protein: CASNLARGAGGRRETQYF; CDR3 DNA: TGTGCCAGCAACTTAGCACGAGGCGCGGGGGGCCGCCGGGAGACCCAGTACTTC
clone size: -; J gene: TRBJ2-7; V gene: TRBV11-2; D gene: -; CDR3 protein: CASSLATGFHEQYF; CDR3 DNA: TGTGCCAGCAGCTTAGCCACAGGGTTTCACGAGCAGTACTTC
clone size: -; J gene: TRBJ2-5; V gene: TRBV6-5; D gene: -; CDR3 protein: CATARYQETQYF; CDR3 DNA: TGTGCCACGGCGAGGTACCAAGAGACCCAGTACTTC
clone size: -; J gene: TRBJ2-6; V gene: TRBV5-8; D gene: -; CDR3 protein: CASSLTGQPGANVLTF; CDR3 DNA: TGTGCCAGCAGCTTGACGGGGCAGCCTGGGGCCAACGTCCTGACTTTC
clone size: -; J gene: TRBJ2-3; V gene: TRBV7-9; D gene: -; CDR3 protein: CASSRDGTFTDTQYF; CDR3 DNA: TGTGCCAGCAGCCGGGACGGGACATTCACAGATACGCAGTATTTT
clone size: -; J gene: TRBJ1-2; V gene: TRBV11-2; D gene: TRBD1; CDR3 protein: CASSPLRDREDGYTF; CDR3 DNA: TGTGCCAGCAGCCCCCTCCGGGACAGGGAGGACGGCTACACCTTC
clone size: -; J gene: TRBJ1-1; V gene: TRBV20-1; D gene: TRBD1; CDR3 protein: CSARVLGGRGNTEAFF; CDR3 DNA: TGCAGTGCTAGAGTCCTAGGGGGCAGGGGAAACACTGAAGCTTTCTTT
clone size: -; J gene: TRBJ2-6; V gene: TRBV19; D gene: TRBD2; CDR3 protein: CASSRAGGSGANVLTF; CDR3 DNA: TGTGCCAGTAGTCGAGCGGGAGGATCTGGGGCCAACGTCCTGACTTTC
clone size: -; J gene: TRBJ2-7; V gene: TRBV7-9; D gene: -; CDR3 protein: CASNGRGGAGEQYF; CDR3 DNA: TGTGCCAGCAATGGCAGGGGTGGGGCCGGGGAGCAGTACTTC
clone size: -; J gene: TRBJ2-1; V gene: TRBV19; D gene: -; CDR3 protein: CASTGRQGYNEQFF; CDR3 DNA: TGTGCCAGTACGGGTCGTCAGGGCTACAATGAGCAGTTCTTC
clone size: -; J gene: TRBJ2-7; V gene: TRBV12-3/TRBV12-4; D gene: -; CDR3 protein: CASSFQVSYEQYF; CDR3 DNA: TGTGCCAGCAGTTTCCAGGTTAGCTACGAGCAGTACTTC
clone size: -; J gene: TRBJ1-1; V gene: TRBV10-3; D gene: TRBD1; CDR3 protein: CAISRGQVGNTEAFF; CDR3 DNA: TGTGCCATCAGTAGGGGACAGGTCGGGAACACTGAAGCTTTCTTT
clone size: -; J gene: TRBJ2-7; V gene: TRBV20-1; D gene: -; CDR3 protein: CSAIDRPSVGEQYF; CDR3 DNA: TGCAGTGCAATCGACAGGCCGTCAGTGGGCGAGCAGTACTTC
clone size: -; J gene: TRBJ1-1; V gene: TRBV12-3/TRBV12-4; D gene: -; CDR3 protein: CASSLGTANTEAFF; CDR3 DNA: TGTGCCAGCAGTTTGGGGACGGCGAACACTGAAGCTTTCTTT
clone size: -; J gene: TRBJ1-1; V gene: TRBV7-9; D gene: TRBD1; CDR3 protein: CASRQTTAQGAKEAFF; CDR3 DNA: TGTGCCAGCAGACAAACAACCGCCCAGGGGGCGAAGGAAGCTTTCTTT
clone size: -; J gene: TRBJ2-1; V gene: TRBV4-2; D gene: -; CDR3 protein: CASSQVGESGGNEQFF; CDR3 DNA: TGTGCCAGCAGCCAAGTAGGGGAGAGCGGCGGGAATGAGCAGTTCTTC
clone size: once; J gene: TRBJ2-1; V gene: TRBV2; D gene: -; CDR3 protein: CASSEAIYNEQFF; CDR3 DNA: TGTGCCAGCAGTGAAGCTATATACAATGAGCAGTTCTTC
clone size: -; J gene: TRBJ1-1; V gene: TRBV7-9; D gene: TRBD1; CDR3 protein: CASSGYRGLGEAFF; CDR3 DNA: TGTGCCAGCAGCGGCTACAGGGGGCTGGGTGAAGCTTTCTTT
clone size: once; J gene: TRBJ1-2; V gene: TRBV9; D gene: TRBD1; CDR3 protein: CASSPPGGGDRNYGYTF; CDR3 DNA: TGTGCCAGCAGCCCTCCGGGCGGGGGGGACAGGAACTATGGCTACACCTTC
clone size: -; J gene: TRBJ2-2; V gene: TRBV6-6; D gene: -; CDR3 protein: CASSQGHTGELFF; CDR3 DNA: TGTGCCAGCAGTCAGGGACACACCGGGGAGCTGTTTTTT